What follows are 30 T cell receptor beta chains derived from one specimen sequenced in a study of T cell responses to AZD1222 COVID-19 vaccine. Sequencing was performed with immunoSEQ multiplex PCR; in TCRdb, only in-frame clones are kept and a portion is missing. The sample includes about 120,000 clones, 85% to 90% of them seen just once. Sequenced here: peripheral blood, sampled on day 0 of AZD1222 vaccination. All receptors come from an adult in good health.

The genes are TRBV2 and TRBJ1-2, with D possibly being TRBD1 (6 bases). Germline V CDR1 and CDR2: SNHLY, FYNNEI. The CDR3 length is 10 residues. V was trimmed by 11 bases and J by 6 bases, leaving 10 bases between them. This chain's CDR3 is CAPGQDGYTF. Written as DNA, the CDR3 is TGTGCCCCGGGACAAGATGGCTACACCTTC.

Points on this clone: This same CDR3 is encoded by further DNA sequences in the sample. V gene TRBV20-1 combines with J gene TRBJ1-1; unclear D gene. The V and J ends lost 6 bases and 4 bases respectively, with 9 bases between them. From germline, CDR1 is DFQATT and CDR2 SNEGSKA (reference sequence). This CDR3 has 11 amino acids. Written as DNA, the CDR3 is TGCAGTGCCTCAAGAGCCACTGAAGCTTTCTTT. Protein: CSASRATEAFF.

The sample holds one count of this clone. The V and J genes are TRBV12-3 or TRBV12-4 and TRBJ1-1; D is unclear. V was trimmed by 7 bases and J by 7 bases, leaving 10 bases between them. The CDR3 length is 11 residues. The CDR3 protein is CASTGWGEAFF. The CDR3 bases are TGTGCCAGCACCGGGTGGGGTGAAGCTTTCTTT.

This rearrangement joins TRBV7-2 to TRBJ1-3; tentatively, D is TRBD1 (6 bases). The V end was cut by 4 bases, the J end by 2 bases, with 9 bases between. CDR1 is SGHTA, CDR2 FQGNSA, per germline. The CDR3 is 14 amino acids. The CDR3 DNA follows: TGTGCCAGCAGCTCCGGGACAACTGGAAACACCATATATTTT. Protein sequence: CASSSGTTGNTIYF.

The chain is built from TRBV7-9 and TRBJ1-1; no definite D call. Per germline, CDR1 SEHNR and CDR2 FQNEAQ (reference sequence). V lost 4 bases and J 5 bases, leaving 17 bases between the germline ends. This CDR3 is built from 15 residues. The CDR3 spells CASSSFRTLGTEAFF. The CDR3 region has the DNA TGTGCCAGCAGCTCCTTCCGGACCCTGGGGACTGAAGCTTTCTTT.

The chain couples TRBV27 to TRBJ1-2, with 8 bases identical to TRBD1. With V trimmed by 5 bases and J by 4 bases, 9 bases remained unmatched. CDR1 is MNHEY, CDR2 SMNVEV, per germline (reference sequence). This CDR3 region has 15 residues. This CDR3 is CASSPTGQVIYGYTF. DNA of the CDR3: TGTGCCAGCAGTCCCACGGGACAGGTTATCTATGGCTACACCTTC.

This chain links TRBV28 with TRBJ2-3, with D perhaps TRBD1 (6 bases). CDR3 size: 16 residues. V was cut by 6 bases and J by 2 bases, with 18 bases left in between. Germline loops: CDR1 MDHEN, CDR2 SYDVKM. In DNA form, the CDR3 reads TGTGCCAGCAGCCGAGACGGGACACTATACACAGATACGCAGTATTTT. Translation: CASSRDGTLYTDTQYF.

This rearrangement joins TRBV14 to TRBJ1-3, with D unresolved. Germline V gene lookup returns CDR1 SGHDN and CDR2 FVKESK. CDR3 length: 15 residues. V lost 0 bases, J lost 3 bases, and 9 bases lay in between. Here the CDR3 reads CASSQEMLRGNTIYF. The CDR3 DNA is TGTGCCAGCAGCCAAGAAATGCTCCGTGGAAACACCATATATTTT.

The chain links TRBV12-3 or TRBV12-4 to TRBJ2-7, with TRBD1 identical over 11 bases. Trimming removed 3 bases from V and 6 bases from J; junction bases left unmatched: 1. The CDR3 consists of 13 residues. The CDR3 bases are TGTGCCAGCAGTTTGGGACAGGGGGGCGAGCAGTACTTC. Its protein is CASSLGQGGEQYF.

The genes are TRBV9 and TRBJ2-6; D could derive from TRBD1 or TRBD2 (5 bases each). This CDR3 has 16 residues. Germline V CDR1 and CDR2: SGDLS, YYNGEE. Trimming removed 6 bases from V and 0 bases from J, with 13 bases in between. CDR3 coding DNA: TGTGCCAGCACCCGGGACCCTAACTCTGGGGCCAACGTCCTGACTTTC. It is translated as CASTRDPNSGANVLTF.

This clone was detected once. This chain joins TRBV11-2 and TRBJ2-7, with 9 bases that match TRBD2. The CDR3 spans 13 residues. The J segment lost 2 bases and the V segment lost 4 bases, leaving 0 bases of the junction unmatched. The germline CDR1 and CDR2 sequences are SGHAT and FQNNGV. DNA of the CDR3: TGTGCCAGCAGCTCTAGCGGGACCTACGAGCAGTACTTC. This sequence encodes CASSSSGTYEQYF.

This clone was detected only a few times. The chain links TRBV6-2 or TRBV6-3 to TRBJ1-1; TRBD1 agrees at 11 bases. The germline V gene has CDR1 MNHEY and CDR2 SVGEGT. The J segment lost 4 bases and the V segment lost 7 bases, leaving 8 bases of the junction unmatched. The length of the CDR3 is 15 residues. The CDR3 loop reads CASTPPGTGGTEAFF. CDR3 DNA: TGTGCCAGCACCCCCCCCGGGACAGGGGGCACTGAAGCTTTCTTT.

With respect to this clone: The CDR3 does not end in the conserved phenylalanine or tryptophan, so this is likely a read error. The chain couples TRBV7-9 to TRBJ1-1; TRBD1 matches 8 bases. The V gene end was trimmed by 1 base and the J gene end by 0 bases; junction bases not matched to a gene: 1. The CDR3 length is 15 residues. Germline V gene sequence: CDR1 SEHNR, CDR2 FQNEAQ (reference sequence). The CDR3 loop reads CASSLGGQVNTEAFL. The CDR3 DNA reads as TGTGCCAGCAGCTTAGGGGGACAGGTGAACACTGAAGCTTTCCTT.

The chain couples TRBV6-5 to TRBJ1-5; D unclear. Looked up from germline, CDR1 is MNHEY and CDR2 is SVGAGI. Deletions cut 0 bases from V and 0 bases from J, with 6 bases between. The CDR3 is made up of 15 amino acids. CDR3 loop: CASSYSGNSNQPQHF. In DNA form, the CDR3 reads TGTGCCAGCAGTTACTCAGGGAATAGCAATCAGCCCCAGCATTTT.

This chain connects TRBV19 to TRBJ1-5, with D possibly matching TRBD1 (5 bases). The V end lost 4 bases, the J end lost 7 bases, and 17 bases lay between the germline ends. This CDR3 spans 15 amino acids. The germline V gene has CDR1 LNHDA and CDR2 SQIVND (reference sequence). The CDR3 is CASSKAGAVEQPQHF. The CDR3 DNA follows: TGTGCCAGTAGTAAGGCCGGGGCAGTTGAACAGCCCCAGCATTTT. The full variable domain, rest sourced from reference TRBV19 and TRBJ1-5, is DGGITQSPKYLFRKEGQNVTLSCEQNLNHDAMYWYRQDPGQGLRLIYYSQIVNDFQKGDIAEGYSVSREKKESFPLTVTSAQKNPTAFYLCASSKAGAVEQPQHFGDGTRLSIL.

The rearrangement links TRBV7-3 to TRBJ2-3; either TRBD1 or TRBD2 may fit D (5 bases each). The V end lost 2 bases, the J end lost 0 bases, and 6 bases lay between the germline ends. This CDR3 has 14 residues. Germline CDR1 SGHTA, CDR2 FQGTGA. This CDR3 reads CASSLGTSTDTQYF. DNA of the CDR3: TGTGCCAGCAGCTTAGGGACGAGCACAGATACGCAGTATTTT.

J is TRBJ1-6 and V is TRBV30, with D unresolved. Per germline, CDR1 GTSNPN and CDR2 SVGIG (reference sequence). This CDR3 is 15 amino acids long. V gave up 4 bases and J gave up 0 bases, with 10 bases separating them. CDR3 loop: CAWKSVSSYNSPLHF. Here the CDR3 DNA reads TGTGCCTGGAAGTCAGTAAGCTCCTATAATTCACCCCTCCACTTT.

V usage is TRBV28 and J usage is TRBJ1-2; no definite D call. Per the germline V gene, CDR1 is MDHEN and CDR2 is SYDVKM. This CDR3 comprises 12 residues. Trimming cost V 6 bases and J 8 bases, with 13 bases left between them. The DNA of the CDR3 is TGTGCCAGCAGGGTGGAGGGCGGCGGCTACACCTTC. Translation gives CASRVEGGGYTF.

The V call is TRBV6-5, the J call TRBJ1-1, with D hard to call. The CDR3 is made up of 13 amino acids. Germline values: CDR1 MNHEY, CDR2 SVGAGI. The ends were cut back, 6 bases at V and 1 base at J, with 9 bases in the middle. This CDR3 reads CASSQIGNTEAFF. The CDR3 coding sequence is TGTGCCAGCAGCCAGATAGGGAACACTGAAGCTTTCTTT.

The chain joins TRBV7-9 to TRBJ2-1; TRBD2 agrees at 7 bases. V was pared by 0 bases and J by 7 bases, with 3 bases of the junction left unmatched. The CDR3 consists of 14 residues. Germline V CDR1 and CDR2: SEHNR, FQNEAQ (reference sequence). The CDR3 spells CASSLAGGSNEQFF. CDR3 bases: TGTGCCAGCAGCTTAGCGGGAGGGTCTAATGAGCAGTTCTTC.

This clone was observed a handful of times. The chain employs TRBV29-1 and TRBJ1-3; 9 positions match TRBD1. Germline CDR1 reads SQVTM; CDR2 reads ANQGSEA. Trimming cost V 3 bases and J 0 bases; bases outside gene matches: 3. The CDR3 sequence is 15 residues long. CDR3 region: CSVEDRGLSGNTIYF. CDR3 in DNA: TGCAGCGTTGAGGACAGGGGACTCTCTGGAAACACCATATATTTT.

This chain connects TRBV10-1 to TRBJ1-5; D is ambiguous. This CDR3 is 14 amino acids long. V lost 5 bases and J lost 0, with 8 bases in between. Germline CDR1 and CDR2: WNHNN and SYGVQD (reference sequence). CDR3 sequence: CASSPHYSNQPQHF. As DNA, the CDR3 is TGCGCCAGCAGTCCACATTATAGCAATCAGCCCCAGCATTTT.

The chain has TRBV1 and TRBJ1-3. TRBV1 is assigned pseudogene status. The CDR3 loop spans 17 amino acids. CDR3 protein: CTSSQGPRRPSGNTIYF. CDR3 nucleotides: TGCACCAGCAGCCAAGGGCCCAGACGACCTTCTGGAAACACCATATATTTT.

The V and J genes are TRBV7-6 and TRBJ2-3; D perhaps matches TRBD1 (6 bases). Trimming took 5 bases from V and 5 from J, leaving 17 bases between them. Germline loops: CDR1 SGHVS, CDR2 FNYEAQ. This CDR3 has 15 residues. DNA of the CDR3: TGTGCCAGCAGCGCCGACAGGACCCGGGTAGATACGCAGTATTTT. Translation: CASSADRTRVDTQYF.

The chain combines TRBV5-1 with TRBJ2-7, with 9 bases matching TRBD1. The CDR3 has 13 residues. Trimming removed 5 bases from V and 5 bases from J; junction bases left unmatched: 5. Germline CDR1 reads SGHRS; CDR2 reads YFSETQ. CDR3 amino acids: CASRPGQGNEQYF. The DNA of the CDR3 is TGCGCCAGCAGGCCAGGACAGGGGAACGAGCAGTACTTC.

CDR3 in DNA: TGTGCCAGCAGTTTGGGCGGAACATATGGCTACACCTTC. Translated: CASSLGGTYGYTF. V usage is TRBV12-3 or TRBV12-4 and J usage is TRBJ1-2, with D unresolved. V was trimmed by 3 bases and J by 5 bases, leaving 10 bases between them. The length of the CDR3 is 13 residues.

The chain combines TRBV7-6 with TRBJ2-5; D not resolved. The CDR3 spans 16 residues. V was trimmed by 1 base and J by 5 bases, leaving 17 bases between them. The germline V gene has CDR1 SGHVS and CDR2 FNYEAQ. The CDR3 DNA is TGTGCCAGCAGCTTAGACTTGGGAACCGGTGGGGAGACCCAGTACTTC. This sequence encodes CASSLDLGTGGETQYF.

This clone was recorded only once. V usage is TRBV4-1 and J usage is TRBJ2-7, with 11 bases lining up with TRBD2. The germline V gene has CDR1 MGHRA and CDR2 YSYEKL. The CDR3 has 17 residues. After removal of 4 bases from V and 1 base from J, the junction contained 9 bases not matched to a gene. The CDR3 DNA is TGCGCCAGCAGCCGGTCGGGACTAGCGGACCGGTCCTACGAGCAGTACTTC. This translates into CASSRSGLADRSYEQYF.

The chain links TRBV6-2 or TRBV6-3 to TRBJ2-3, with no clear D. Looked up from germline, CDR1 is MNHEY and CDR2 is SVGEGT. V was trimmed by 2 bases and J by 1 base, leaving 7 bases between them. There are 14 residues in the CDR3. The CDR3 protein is CASSYNRRTDTQYF. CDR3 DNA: TGTGCCAGCAGTTACAATCGACGCACAGATACGCAGTATTTT.

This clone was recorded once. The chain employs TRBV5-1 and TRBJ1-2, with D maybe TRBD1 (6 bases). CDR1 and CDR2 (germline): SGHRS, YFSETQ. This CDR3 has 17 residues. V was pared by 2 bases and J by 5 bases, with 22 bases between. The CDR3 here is CASSFLGTKTGVYGYTF. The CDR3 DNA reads TGCGCCAGCAGCTTCCTCGGAACGAAGACAGGTGTTTATGGCTACACCTTC.